By sample fraction, the clone carrying this T cell receptor beta chain is medium-sized. Data came from immunoSEQ multiplex PCR; TCRdb stores just in-frame clones and leaves some out. Of around 16,000 clones in the sample, 70% to 75% were seen once. Once isolated by positive magnetic bead selection, the CD4+ and CD8+ cells had their purity checked by flow cytometry. This CDR3 spans 15 amino acids. Germline loops: CDR1 SGHRS, CDR2 YFSETQ. Trimming removed 4 bases from V and 0 bases from J; junction bases left unmatched: 4. The sample comes from a study of somatic mutations in cytotoxic T cells in rheumatoid arthritis.

Sequencing was carried out using CD8+ T cells sorted from blood. The rearrangement links TRBV5-1 to TRBJ2-7, with 10 bases matching TRBD2. This receptor was obtained from an adult with rheumatoid arthritis. CDR3 coding DNA: TGCGCCAGCAGCCCGGGACTAGCGCACTCCTACGAGCAGTACTTC. Encoded protein: CASSPGLAHSYEQYF.